These T cell receptor beta chains were read from a single sample in a study of cytomegalovirus exposure and HLA in healthy donors. The protocol was immunoSEQ multiplex PCR, while the TCRdb copy is restricted to in-frame clones and leaves out a portion. There are about 120,000 clones in the sample; 60% to 85% occur only once, and approximately 2.5% lies in the top ten. Sample: PBMCs. The receptors shown here come from a woman aged 40 to 49 in good health and CMV-seropositive. Both conserved end residues are part of each CDR3. D genes are given only for firm matches. Not every row has a clone size; where given, it reads once, few, many or a size class.

J gene: TRBJ2-5
D gene: .
clone size: .
V gene: TRBV6-1
CDR3 DNA: TGTGCCAGCAGTGAAATAGCGGAAGAGACCCAGTACTTC
CDR3 protein: CASSEIAEETQYF

J gene: TRBJ2-1
D gene: TRBD2
clone size: .
V gene: TRBV28
CDR3 DNA: TGTGCCAGCACCAGTCCGGGACTAGGTCACAATGAGCAGTTCTTC
CDR3 protein: CASTSPGLGHNEQFF

J gene: TRBJ2-5
D gene: TRBD1
clone size: .
V gene: TRBV13
CDR3 DNA: TGTGCCAGCAGCGAGAACAGGGGGCTGGTTGAGACCCAGTACTTC
CDR3 protein: CASSENRGLVETQYF

J gene: TRBJ1-4
D gene: TRBD1
clone size: .
V gene: TRBV29-1
CDR3 DNA: TGCAGCGTAAAGACAGGGGATACTAATGAAAAACTGTTTTTT
CDR3 protein: CSVKTGDTNEKLFF

J gene: TRBJ2-5
D gene: TRBD2
clone size: .
V gene: TRBV7-2
CDR3 DNA: TGTGCCAGCAGCTTCGCGGGAGAAGAGACCCAGTACTTC
CDR3 protein: CASSFAGEETQYF

J gene: TRBJ2-3
D gene: TRBD2
clone size: .
V gene: TRBV5-1
CDR3 DNA: TGCGCCAGCAGCCCGGTGCCGGGACTAGGCAGCACAGATACGCAGTATTTT
CDR3 protein: CASSPVPGLGSTDTQYF

J gene: TRBJ2-5
D gene: TRBD2
clone size: .
V gene: TRBV9
CDR3 DNA: TGTGCCAGCAGCGTAGCGGCTAGCGGGAGTCAAGAGACCCAGTACTTC
CDR3 protein: CASSVAASGSQETQYF

J gene: TRBJ2-1
D gene: TRBD2
clone size: .
V gene: TRBV25-1
CDR3 DNA: TGTGCCAGCGGATCAAAGCGGGAGCGGCATGAGCAGTTCTTC
CDR3 protein: CASGSKRERHEQFF

J gene: TRBJ2-5
D gene: TRBD2
clone size: .
V gene: TRBV4-2
CDR3 DNA: TGTGCCAGCAGCCAAGATCTTGGGGGGGGGTACGAGACCCAGTACTTC
CDR3 protein: CASSQDLGGGYETQYF

J gene: TRBJ2-6
D gene: TRBD1
clone size: .
V gene: TRBV10-3
CDR3 DNA: TGTGCCATCAAAACGGGACAGGTTCTCTCTGGGGCCAACGTCCTGACTTTC
CDR3 protein: CAIKTGQVLSGANVLTF

J gene: TRBJ1-4
D gene: .
clone size: few
V gene: TRBV10-2
CDR3 DNA: TGCGTCAGCAGTGCTCGGTTTGAAAAACTGTTTTTT
CDR3 protein: CVSSARFEKLFF

J gene: TRBJ1-6
D gene: .
clone size: .
V gene: TRBV27
CDR3 DNA: TGTGCCAGCAGTTCCCCCGGGAGGGGGGCAGCCCTCCACTTT
CDR3 protein: CASSSPGRGAALHF

J gene: TRBJ1-1
D gene: .
clone size: .
V gene: TRBV5-1
CDR3 DNA: TGCGCCAGCAGCTTTAGCGGGACGGAGAACACTGAAGCTTTCTTT
CDR3 protein: CASSFSGTENTEAFF

J gene: TRBJ2-7
D gene: TRBD1
clone size: few
V gene: TRBV12-5
CDR3 DNA: TGTGCTAGTGGTACCGGACAGGAGGACTACGAGCAGTACTTC
CDR3 protein: CASGTGQEDYEQYF

J gene: TRBJ2-2
D gene: .
clone size: few
V gene: TRBV4-2
CDR3 DNA: TGTGCCAGCAGCCAAGAAGGGAGGCAGGGGGCCGGGGAGCTGTTTTTT
CDR3 protein: CASSQEGRQGAGELFF

J gene: TRBJ2-7
D gene: .
clone size: .
V gene: TRBV5-5
CDR3 DNA: TGTGCCAGCAGCTTGGAGCCGGGTTCGCGGGGCTACGAGCAGTACTTC
CDR3 protein: CASSLEPGSRGYEQYF

J gene: TRBJ2-1
D gene: .
clone size: .
V gene: TRBV5-1
CDR3 DNA: TGCGCCAGCAGTTTGCTCAGGGCAAATGAGCAGTTCTTC
CDR3 protein: CASSLLRANEQFF

J gene: TRBJ1-1
D gene: .
clone size: once
V gene: TRBV2
CDR3 DNA: TGTGCCAGCAGTGAAGACGGGGGGTCAGAAGCTTTCTTT
CDR3 protein: CASSEDGGSEAFF

J gene: TRBJ1-5
D gene: .
clone size: .
V gene: TRBV7-2
CDR3 DNA: TGTGCCAGCAGCTTAGGCGGGACTGGGAATCAGCCCCAGCATTTT
CDR3 protein: CASSLGGTGNQPQHF

J gene: TRBJ1-2
D gene: .
clone size: .
V gene: TRBV29-1
CDR3 DNA: TGCAGCGGTGGATGGTCCGGGGGTGGTGGCTACACCTTC
CDR3 protein: CSGGWSGGGGYTF

J gene: TRBJ1-2
D gene: .
clone size: .
V gene: TRBV6-1
CDR3 DNA: TGTGCCAGCAGTGATCCCCGGGGGAACCTCTATCGCTACACCTTC
CDR3 protein: CASSDPRGNLYRYTF

J gene: TRBJ1-6
D gene: TRBD1
clone size: once
V gene: TRBV4-1
CDR3 DNA: TGCGCCAGCAGCCAAGAAACCCGGACAGGGAGGTCACCCCTCCACTTT
CDR3 protein: CASSQETRTGRSPLHF

J gene: TRBJ1-5
D gene: .
clone size: .
V gene: TRBV5-8
CDR3 DNA: TGTGCCAGCAGCTTGGCAGGGGCGCCCGGTCGACCCCAGCATTTT
CDR3 protein: CASSLAGAPGRPQHF

J gene: TRBJ2-4
D gene: .
clone size: once
V gene: TRBV7-2
CDR3 DNA: TGTGCCAGCAGCTTAAGGTCCCAGGGGAAAAACATTCAGTACTTC
CDR3 protein: CASSLRSQGKNIQYF

J gene: TRBJ2-7
D gene: .
clone size: .
V gene: TRBV5-4
CDR3 DNA: TGTGCCAGCAGCTTGACCCGAGGCGGCGACGAGCAGTACTTC
CDR3 protein: CASSLTRGGDEQYF

J gene: TRBJ2-2
D gene: .
clone size: .
V gene: TRBV6-5
CDR3 DNA: TGTGCCAGTGCCCTTGACTGGGCGAACACCGGGGAGCTGTTTTTT
CDR3 protein: CASALDWANTGELFF

J gene: TRBJ1-3
D gene: .
clone size: .
V gene: TRBV30
CDR3 DNA: TGTGCCTGGGTAGTCACACATAGCTCTGGAAACACCGTATATTTT
CDR3 protein: CAWVVTHSSGNTVYF

J gene: TRBJ2-5
D gene: .
clone size: .
V gene: TRBV23-1
CDR3 DNA: TGCGCCAGCAGTCAATCGGGCAGCTCTGAAGAGACCCAGTACTTC
CDR3 protein: CASSQSGSSEETQYF

J gene: TRBJ1-3
D gene: .
clone size: .
V gene: TRBV25-1
CDR3 DNA: TGTGCCAGCAGTGTCTTCCAGGGATCTGGAAACACCATATATTTT
CDR3 protein: CASSVFQGSGNTIYF

J gene: TRBJ1-1
D gene: TRBD1
clone size: .
V gene: TRBV29-1
CDR3 DNA: TGCAGCGCCTCCAGGACAGGGCCGAACACTGAAGCTTTCTTT
CDR3 protein: CSASRTGPNTEAFF

J gene: TRBJ2-6
D gene: TRBD1
clone size: .
V gene: TRBV9
CDR3 DNA: TGTGCCAGCAGTTATACCCGACAGGGACCCTCTGGGGCCAACGTCCTGACTTTC
CDR3 protein: CASSYTRQGPSGANVLTF

J gene: TRBJ2-1
D gene: TRBD2
clone size: .
V gene: TRBV15
CDR3 DNA: TGTGCCACCAGCAGAGATGGGCCGGGGGGTGGGGGCAATGAGCAGTTCTTC
CDR3 protein: CATSRDGPGGGGNEQFF

J gene: TRBJ2-1
D gene: TRBD1
clone size: .
V gene: TRBV19
CDR3 DNA: TGTGCCAGTAGTCCCCGGGACAGTGAGCAGTTCTTC
CDR3 protein: CASSPRDSEQFF

J gene: TRBJ1-1
D gene: TRBD1
clone size: .
V gene: TRBV7-9
CDR3 DNA: TGTGCCAGCAGCCAGGGACAGGGGAACACTGAAGCTTTCTTT
CDR3 protein: CASSQGQGNTEAFF

J gene: TRBJ2-5
D gene: .
clone size: .
V gene: TRBV5-1
CDR3 DNA: TGCGCCAGCAGCTTGCGGGGGGAGACCCAGTACTTC
CDR3 protein: CASSLRGETQYF

J gene: TRBJ2-7
D gene: TRBD1
clone size: .
V gene: TRBV5-6
CDR3 DNA: TGTGCCAGCAGCTTTGGGACAGGGGGACCCTACGAGCAGTACTTC
CDR3 protein: CASSFGTGGPYEQYF

J gene: TRBJ2-4
D gene: .
clone size: once
V gene: TRBV7-2
CDR3 DNA: TGTGCCAGCAGCTTAGGCCAGGGGGGCAAAAACATTCAGTACTTC
CDR3 protein: CASSLGQGGKNIQYF

J gene: TRBJ1-3
D gene: .
clone size: .
V gene: TRBV2
CDR3 DNA: TGTGCCAGCAGTGATCACGGAGAGCCCTCTGGAAACACCATATATTTT
CDR3 protein: CASSDHGEPSGNTIYF

J gene: TRBJ2-1
D gene: TRBD2
clone size: few
V gene: TRBV7-9
CDR3 DNA: TGTGCCAGCAGCTTAGTTCTAGCGGGGAACAATGAGCAGTTCTTC
CDR3 protein: CASSLVLAGNNEQFF

J gene: TRBJ1-2
D gene: .
clone size: .
V gene: TRBV20-1
CDR3 DNA: TGCAGTGCTAGTTATGATGGCTACACCTTC
CDR3 protein: CSASYDGYTF

J gene: TRBJ2-7
D gene: TRBD2
clone size: .
V gene: TRBV5-6
CDR3 DNA: TGTGCCAGCAGCTTGCGCTCACTAGCGGGGGACTTCTACGAGCAGTACTTC
CDR3 protein: CASSLRSLAGDFYEQYF

J gene: TRBJ2-1
D gene: .
clone size: .
V gene: TRBV10-1
CDR3 DNA: TGCGCCAGCCGCGGGACTGGGTACAATGAGCAGTTCTTC
CDR3 protein: CASRGTGYNEQFF

J gene: TRBJ2-1
D gene: .
clone size: .
V gene: TRBV27
CDR3 DNA: TGTGCCAGCAGTCCCAAAGGGGCAGTATACAATGAGCAGTTCTTC
CDR3 protein: CASSPKGAVYNEQFF

J gene: TRBJ2-3
D gene: TRBD2
clone size: .
V gene: TRBV10-3
CDR3 DNA: TGTGCCATCAGCCTGACTAGCGGGGAGAGCACAGATACGCAGTATTTT
CDR3 protein: CAISLTSGESTDTQYF

J gene: TRBJ2-4
D gene: TRBD2
clone size: .
V gene: TRBV9
CDR3 DNA: TGTGCCAGCAGCGTAGGCGGGGGTAAAAACATTCAGTACTTC
CDR3 protein: CASSVGGGKNIQYF

J gene: TRBJ2-7
D gene: TRBD2
clone size: once
V gene: TRBV10-3
CDR3 DNA: TGTGCCATCAGGGAGACTAGCGGGGGGGCCGACGAGCAGTACTTC
CDR3 protein: CAIRETSGGADEQYF

J gene: TRBJ2-1
D gene: TRBD1
clone size: .
V gene: TRBV7-9
CDR3 DNA: TGTGCCACCGGTCTGGGACAGGGCACTGAACAGTTCTTC
CDR3 protein: CATGLGQGTEQFF

J gene: TRBJ2-6
D gene: .
clone size: .
V gene: TRBV5-6
CDR3 DNA: TGTGCCAGCAGCTCTACAGACTCTGGGGCCAACGTCCTGACTTTC
CDR3 protein: CASSSTDSGANVLTF

J gene: TRBJ2-5
D gene: .
clone size: .
V gene: TRBV6-6
CDR3 DNA: TGTGCCAGCAGTTACGGGAAAGGGACAAAGGGAGAGACCCAGTACTTC
CDR3 protein: CASSYGKGTKGETQYF

J gene: TRBJ1-1
D gene: TRBD1
clone size: .
V gene: TRBV4-1
CDR3 DNA: TGCGCCAGCAGCCAGGTCTCAGGGGGCGCATATGCTTTCTTT
CDR3 protein: CASSQVSGGAYAFF